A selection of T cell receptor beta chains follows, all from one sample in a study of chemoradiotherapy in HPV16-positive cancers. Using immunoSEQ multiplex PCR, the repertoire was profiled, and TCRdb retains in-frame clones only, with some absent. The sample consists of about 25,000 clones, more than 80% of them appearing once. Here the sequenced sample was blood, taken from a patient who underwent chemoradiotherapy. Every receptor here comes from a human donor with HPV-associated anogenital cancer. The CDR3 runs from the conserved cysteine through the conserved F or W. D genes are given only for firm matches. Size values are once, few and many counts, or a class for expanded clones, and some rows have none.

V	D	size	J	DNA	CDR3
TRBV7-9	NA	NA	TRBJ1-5	TGTGCCAGCAGCTTAGGGCCAGGGGAACAGCCCCAGCATTTT	CASSLGPGEQPQHF
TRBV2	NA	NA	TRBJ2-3	TGTGCCAGCAGTGAGGGGGTAGCGGTTGGAGATACGCAGTATTTT	CASSEGVAVGDTQYF
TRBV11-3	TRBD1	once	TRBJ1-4	TGTGCCAGCAGCCTCCGGGACAGGTTTAATGAAAAACTGTTTTTT	CASSLRDRFNEKLFF
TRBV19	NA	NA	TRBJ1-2	TGTGCCAGTAGTATAGATTGGGGGGCAGTCTATGGCTACACCTTC	CASSIDWGAVYGYTF
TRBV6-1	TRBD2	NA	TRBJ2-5	TGTGCCAGCAGTGGGGGTCGGGGGGGCCGAGAGACCCAGTACTTC	CASSGGRGGRETQYF
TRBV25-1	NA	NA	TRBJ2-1	TGTGCCAGCAGTGAAGATAGAAACAGTCGCTCCTACAATGAGCAGTTCTTC	CASSEDRNSRSYNEQFF
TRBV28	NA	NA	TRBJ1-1	TGTGCCAGCAGTTCGGAGATCACTGAAGCTTTCTTT	CASSSEITEAFF
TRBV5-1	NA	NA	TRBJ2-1	TGCGCCAGCAGCTTGCAAGTCGGGGCGAATGAGCAGTTCTTC	CASSLQVGANEQFF
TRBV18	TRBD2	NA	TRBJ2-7	TGTGCCAGCTCACCCTTGACGCGCACTAGCGGAAGCCCCCCCTACGAGCAGTACTTC	CASSPLTRTSGSPPYEQYF
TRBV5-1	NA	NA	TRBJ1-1	TGCGCCAGCCGGGTTACAATGAACACTGAAGCTTTCTTT	CASRVTMNTEAFF
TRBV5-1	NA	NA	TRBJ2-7	TGCGCCAGCAGCTTGGCCGGCGGAACCTACGAGCAGTACTTC	CASSLAGGTYEQYF
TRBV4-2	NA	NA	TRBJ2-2	TGTGCCAGCAGCCAAGAACTGATCGCCGGGGAGCTGTTTTTT	CASSQELIAGELFF
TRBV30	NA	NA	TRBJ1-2	TGTGCCTGGATAATCGGGGGGGGGCTCGGTGGCTACACCTTC	CAWIIGGGLGGYTF
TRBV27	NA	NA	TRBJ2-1	TGTGCCAGCAAATCCGGGACACCGAGCCGTCTCAATGAGCAGTTCTTC	CASKSGTPSRLNEQFF
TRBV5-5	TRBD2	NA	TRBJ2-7	TGTGCCAGCAGCTTGGTGCCTAGCGGGAGGCACTCCTCCTACGAGCAGTACTTC	CASSLVPSGRHSSYEQYF
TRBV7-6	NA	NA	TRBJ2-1	TGTGCCAGCAGCCATACGGGACTCCTTTATGAGCAGTTCTTC	CASSHTGLLYEQFF
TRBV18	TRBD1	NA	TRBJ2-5	TGTGCCAGCTCACGTGGACAGGGGTGGCAAGAGACCCAGTACTTC	CASSRGQGWQETQYF
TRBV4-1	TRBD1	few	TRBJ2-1	TGCGCCAGCAGCCCGATACTGGACAGGGAGTCCCCGGAGCAGTTCTTC	CASSPILDRESPEQFF
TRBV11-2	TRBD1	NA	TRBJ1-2	TGTGCCAGCAGCTACCAGGGGGCTCGGGGCTACACCTTC	CASSYQGARGYTF
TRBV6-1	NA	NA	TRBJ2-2	TGTGCCAGCAGTCCGGGGGGCGGCACCGGGGAGCTGTTTTTT	CASSPGGGTGELFF
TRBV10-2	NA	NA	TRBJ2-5	TGCGCCAGCAGTGAGTCTCCCTCTACGAGAGAGACCCAGTACTTC	CASSESPSTRETQYF
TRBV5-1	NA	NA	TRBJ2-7	TGCGCCAGCAGCTTGGAAGGGGCGTCGACCTACGAGCAGTACTTC	CASSLEGASTYEQYF
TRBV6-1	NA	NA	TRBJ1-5	TGTGCCAGCAGTGAAGGGTCAGTCTATAGCAATCAGCCCCAGCATTTT	CASSEGSVYSNQPQHF
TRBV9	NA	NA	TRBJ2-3	TGTGCCAGCAGCGTACTACCCGAGGGAGATACGCAGTATTTT	CASSVLPEGDTQYF
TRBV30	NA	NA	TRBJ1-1	TGTGCCTGGGGCAGTTGCACTGAAGCTTTCTTT	CAWGSCTEAFF
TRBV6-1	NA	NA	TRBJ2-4	TGTGCCAGCTTAGCCAAAAACATTCAGTACTTC	CASLAKNIQYF
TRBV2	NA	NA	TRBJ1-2	TGTGCCAGCAGTATACAGGCGAACTATGGCTACACCTTC	CASSIQANYGYTF
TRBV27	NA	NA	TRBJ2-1	TGTGCCAGCAGTTTATCCCCTGGGACCATTACTTACAATGAGCAGTTCTTC	CASSLSPGTITYNEQFF
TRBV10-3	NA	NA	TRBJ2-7	TGTGCCATCAGAGGATCCGGCAGCAGCTACGAGCAGTACTTC	CAIRGSGSSYEQYF
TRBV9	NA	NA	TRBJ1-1	TGTGCCAGCAGCGTAGACCGCGACGACCCCCGGGGTTTGAACACTGAAGCTTTCTTT	CASSVDRDDPRGLNTEAFF
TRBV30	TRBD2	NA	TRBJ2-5	TGTGCCTGGAGTTGGGCTAGCGGGAGTGGGGAGACCCAGTACTTC	CAWSWASGSGETQYF
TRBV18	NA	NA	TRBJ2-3	TGTGCCAGCTCACCACGGGCCGGGGATACGCAGTATTTT	CASSPRAGDTQYF
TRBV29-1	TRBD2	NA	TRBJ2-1	TGCAGCGTTGAGCCCGGGGCGGGGGGGAACAATGAGCAGTTCTTC	CSVEPGAGGNNEQFF
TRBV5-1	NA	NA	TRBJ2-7	TGCGCCAGCAGCTTGGTCGTCAACTCCTACGAGCAGTACTTC	CASSLVVNSYEQYF
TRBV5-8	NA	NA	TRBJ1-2	TGTGCCAGCAGCCTAAAAGGGAACTATGGCTACACCTTC	CASSLKGNYGYTF
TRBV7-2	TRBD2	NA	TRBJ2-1	TGTGCCAGCAGCTCGGGTGGGTTTACTAGCGGGGGTATTGAGCAGTTCTTC	CASSSGGFTSGGIEQFF
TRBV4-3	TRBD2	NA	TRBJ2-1	TGCGCCAGCAGCCAAGATCGGGCGGGGGGGATCTACAATGAGCAGTTCTTC	CASSQDRAGGIYNEQFF
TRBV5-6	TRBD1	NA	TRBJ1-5	TGTGCCAGCAGCCGCGGACAGGGGGGCCAGCCCCAGCATTTT	CASSRGQGGQPQHF
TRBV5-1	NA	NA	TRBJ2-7	TGCGCCAGCAGCTTGGCAGACGAGCAGTACTTC	CASSLADEQYF